This entry features one TCR beta chain sequence. The method was immunoSEQ multiplex PCR; TCRdb's version includes in-frame clones alone and lacks a portion of them. The sample holds under 300,000 clones, roughly 89% seen once. This sample is part of a study of blood T cell repertoires in COVID-19. The CDR3 is made up of 13 amino acids. V lost 4 bases and J 3 bases, leaving 10 bases between the germline ends. From germline, CDR1 is SGHDT and CDR2 YYEEEE. The receptor was derived from a man between 40 and 49 years old who had recovered from COVID-19. The rearrangement uses TRBV5-6 and TRBJ1-1; possible D gene TRBD1, 5 bases. Sequenced sample: PBMCs or T cells enriched from blood (not recorded which). In DNA form, the CDR3 reads TGTGCCAGCAGCAAAGGGGCGTACACTGAAGCTTTCTTT. Encoded protein: CASSKGAYTEAFF.